This TCR beta chain was sequenced during a study of T cells in Graves' hyperthyroidism and ophthalmopathy. General study results and limits: Ophthalmopathy was identified by the model a median 6.5 months ahead of onset. From stable hyperthyroidism, ophthalmopathy was separated by a 13 V-J model.

Amplification of TCR beta CDR3 regions used RNA as the template. RT-PCR in the first round (using the HTBI primer set) targeted the TCR CDR3. TCRdb processed the multiplex PCR reads anew with MiXCR; each CDR3 protein has one entry. This sample has about 520,000 distinct CDR3 sequences; about a fifth occur once, and the top ten carry around 27%. This CDR3 comprises 14 residues. Germline CDR1 and CDR2: SQVTM and ANQGSEA. The germline V and J ends were trimmed by 3 bases and 1 base, with 12 bases remaining between them. Exclusion followed for patients with uncontrolled infection, other autoimmune disease, pregnancy or lactation. Extraction of PBMCs used 7.5 to 10 ml of fresh peripheral blood. In this sample, this clonotype turned up many times. Its antigen is unidentified.

The sample taken for sequencing was blood. The sequence was collected from a man aged 18 to 35 with Graves' hyperthyroidism. The gene calls are TRBV29-1 and TRBJ2-5; D might be TRBD2 (7 bases). CDR3 sequence (DNA): TGCAGCGTTGATCGCGGGGGCCGCCAAGAGACCCAGTACTTC. Translation gives CSVDRGGRQETQYF. Full variable domain (rest looked up from reference TRBV29-1 and TRBJ2-5): SAVISQKPSRDICQRGTSLTIQCQVDSQVTMMFWYRQQPGQSLTLIATANQGSEATYESGFVIDKFPISRPNLTFSTLTVSNMSPEDSSIYLCSVDRGGRQETQYFGPGTRLLVL.